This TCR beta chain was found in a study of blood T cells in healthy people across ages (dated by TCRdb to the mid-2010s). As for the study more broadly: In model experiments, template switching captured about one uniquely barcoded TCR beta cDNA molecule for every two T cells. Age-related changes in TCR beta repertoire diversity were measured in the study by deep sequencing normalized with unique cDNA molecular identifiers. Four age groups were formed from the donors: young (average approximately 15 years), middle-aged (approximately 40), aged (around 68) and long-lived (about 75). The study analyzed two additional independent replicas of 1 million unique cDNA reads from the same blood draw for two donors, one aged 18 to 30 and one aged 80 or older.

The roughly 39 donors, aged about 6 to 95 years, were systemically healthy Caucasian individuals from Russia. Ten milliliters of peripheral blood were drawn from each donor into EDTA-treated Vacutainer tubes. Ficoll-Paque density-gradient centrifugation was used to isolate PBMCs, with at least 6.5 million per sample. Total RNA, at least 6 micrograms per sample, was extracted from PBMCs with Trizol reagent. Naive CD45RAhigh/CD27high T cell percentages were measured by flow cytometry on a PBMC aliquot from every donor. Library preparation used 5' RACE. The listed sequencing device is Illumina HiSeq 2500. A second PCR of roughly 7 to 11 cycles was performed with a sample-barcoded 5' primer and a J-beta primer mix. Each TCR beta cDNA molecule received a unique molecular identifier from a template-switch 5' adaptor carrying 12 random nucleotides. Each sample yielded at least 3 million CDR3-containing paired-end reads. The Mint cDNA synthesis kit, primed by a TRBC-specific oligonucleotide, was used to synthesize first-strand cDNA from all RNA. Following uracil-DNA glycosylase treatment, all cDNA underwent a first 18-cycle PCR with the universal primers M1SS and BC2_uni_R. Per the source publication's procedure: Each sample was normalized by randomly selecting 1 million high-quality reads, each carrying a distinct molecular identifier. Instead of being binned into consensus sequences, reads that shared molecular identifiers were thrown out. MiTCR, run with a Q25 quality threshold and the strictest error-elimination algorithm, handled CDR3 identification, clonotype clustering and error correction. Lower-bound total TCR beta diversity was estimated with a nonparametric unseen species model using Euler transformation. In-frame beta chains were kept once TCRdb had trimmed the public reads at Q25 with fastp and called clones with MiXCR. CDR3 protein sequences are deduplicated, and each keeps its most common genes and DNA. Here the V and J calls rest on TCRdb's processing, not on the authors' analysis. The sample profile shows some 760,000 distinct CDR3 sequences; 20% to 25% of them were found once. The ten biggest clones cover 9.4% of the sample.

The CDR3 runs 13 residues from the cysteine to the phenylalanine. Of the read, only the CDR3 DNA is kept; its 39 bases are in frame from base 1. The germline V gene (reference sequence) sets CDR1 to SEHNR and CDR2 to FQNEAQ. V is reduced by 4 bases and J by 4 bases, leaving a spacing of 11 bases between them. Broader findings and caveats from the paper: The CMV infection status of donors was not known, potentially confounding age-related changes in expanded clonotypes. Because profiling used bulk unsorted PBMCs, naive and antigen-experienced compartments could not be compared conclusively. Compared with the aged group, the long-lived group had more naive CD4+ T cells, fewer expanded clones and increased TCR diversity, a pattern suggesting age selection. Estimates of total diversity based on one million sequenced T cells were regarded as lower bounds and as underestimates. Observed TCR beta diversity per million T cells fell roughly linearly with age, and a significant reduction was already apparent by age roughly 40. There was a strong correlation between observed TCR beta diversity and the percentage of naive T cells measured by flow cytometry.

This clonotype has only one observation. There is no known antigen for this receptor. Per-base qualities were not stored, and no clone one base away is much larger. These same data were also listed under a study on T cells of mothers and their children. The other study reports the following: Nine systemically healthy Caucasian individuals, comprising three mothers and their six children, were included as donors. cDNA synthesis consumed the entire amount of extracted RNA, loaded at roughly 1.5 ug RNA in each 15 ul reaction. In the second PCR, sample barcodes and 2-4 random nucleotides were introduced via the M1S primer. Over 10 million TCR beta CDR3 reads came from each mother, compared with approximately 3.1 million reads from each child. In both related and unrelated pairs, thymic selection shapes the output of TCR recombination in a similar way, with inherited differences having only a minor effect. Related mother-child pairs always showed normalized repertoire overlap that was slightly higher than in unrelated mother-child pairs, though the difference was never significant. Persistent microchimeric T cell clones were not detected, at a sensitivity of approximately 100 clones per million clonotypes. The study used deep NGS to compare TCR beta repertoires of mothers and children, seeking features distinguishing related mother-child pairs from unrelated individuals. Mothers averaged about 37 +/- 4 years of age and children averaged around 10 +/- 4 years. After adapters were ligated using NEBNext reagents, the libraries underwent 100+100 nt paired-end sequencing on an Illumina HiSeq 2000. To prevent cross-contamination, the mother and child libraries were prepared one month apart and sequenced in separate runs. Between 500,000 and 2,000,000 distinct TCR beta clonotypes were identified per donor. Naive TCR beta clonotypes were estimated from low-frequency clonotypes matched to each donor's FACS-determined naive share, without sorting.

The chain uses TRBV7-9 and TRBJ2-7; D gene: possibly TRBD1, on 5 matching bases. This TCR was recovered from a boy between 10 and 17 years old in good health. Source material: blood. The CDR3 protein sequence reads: CASSSLPGYEQYF. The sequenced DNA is TGTGCCAGCAGCTCCTTGCCAGGGTACGAGCAGTACTTC. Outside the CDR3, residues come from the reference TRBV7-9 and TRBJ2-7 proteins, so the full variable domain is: DTGVSQNPRHKITKRGQNVTFRCDPISEHNRLYWYRQTLGQGPEFLTYFQNEAQLEKSRLLSDRFSAERPKGSFSTLEIQRTEQGDSAMYLCASSSLPGYEQYFGPGTRLTVT.